The clone carrying this TCR beta chain was found a few times. Antigen specificity is unknown. This sample was included in a study of T cell repertoires in cytomegalovirus infection. Study observations and caveats: Summed frequency of public TCR beta families distinguished CMV carriers with the relevant HLA. HLA-C-restricted CMV clonotypes gave the most frequent clonotype in two of eight donors.

One entry per CDR3 protein, called by TCRdb with MiXCR from the reads. The table lists about 920,000 distinct CDR3 sequences, approximately 31% of them singletons. The source of this sequence is a human donor in good health (CMV status not recorded). Some clones in this sample may be carry-over from other donors' samples. The sequences come from cultured CD8+ T cells from PBMCs, collected from culture after CMV antigen stimulation.

CDR3 sequence (DNA): TGCAGTGCTAGAGATCCTGGACAGTCCTATGGCTACACCTTC. It codes for CSARDPGQSYGYTF. The chain employs TRBV20-1 and TRBJ1-2; the D gene is possibly TRBD1 (6 bases). This CDR3 region has 14 residues. The germline gives CDR1 DFQATT, CDR2 SNEGSKA (reference sequence). The V gene lost 0 bases and the J gene lost 4 bases, with 12 bases spanning the gap.